These 17 T cell receptor beta chains share one sample of origin, sequenced in a study of CD8 T cells in Susac syndrome. Random-hexamer reverse transcription was applied to roughly 0.45 to 1 ug RNA. TCRdb used MiXCR to reprocess the immunoSEQ multiplex PCR reads, holding one entry per CDR3 protein. The data contain approximately 190,000 distinct CDR3 sequences, more than 85% of them singletons. Sample: CD8+ T cells from PBMCs. The receptors shown here come from a human donor with Susac syndrome.

The V call is TRBV19, the J call TRBJ2-2, with D possibly being TRBD1 or TRBD2 (6 bases each). The V and J ends lost 1 base and 6 bases respectively, with 12 bases between them. Germline CDR1 and CDR2: LNHDA and SQIVND (reference sequence). The CDR3 is 15 residues long. Here the CDR3 DNA reads TGTGCCAGTAGTATAGTGGGGGGCACCGCCGGGGAGCTGTTTTTT. It yields the protein CASSIVGGTAGELFF.

V gene TRBV9 combines with J gene TRBJ2-1, with 13 bases lining up with TRBD2. The germline gives CDR1 SGDLS, CDR2 YYNGEE. The CDR3 extends over 16 amino acids. The J segment lost 5 bases and the V segment lost 2 bases, leaving 4 bases of the junction unmatched. This CDR3 reads CASSVSGTSGNNEQFF. The CDR3 DNA sequence: TGTGCCAGCAGCGTTTCCGGGACTAGCGGGAACAATGAGCAGTTCTTC. The full variable domain, its missing parts supplied by reference TRBV9 and TRBJ2-1, is DSGVTQTPKHLITATGQRVTLRCSPRSGDLSVYWYQQSLDQGLQFLIQYYNGEERAKGNILERFSAQQFPDLHSELNLSSLELGDSALYFCASSVSGTSGNNEQFFGPGTRLTVL.

The chain couples TRBV27 to TRBJ2-3; weak D call: TRBD1 (6 bases). Between the trimmed V and J ends, which lost 4 bases and 1 base, there was a span of 15 bases. Per the germline V gene, CDR1 is MNHEY and CDR2 is SMNVEV (reference sequence). The CDR3 is 16 amino acids. This CDR3 is CASSSTRDIRTDTQYF. CDR3 nucleotide sequence: TGTGCCAGCAGTTCAACCCGGGACATCCGCACAGATACGCAGTATTTT.

This chain uses TRBV14 with TRBJ2-7, with D unclear. Germline V gives CDR1 SGHDN, CDR2 FVKESK. The CDR3 has 15 residues. V was pared by 2 bases and J by 1 base, with 12 bases between. CDR3 coding DNA: TGTGCCAGCAGCCAACCCTCTCGGCAGTCCTACGAGCAGTACTTC. This codes for CASSQPSRQSYEQYF.

The chain couples TRBV6-5 to TRBJ1-2, with 9 bases aligning to TRBD1. The V and J ends lost 3 bases and 7 bases, in that order; junction bases with no gene match: 6. Per germline, CDR1 MNHEY and CDR2 SVGAGI. The CDR3 loop spans 14 amino acids. The CDR3 nucleotides are TGTGCCAGCAGTTATCTGGACAGGGGAAGTGGCTACACCTTC. The encoded protein is CASSYLDRGSGYTF.

This sequence joins TRBV7-8 and TRBJ2-3; D gene uncertain. This CDR3 contains 16 residues. CDR1 and CDR2 (germline): SGHVS, FQNEAQ. Trimming took 0 bases from V and 2 from J, leaving 12 bases between them. The CDR3 reads CASSLASRVYTDTQYF. In DNA, the CDR3 is TGTGCCAGCAGCTTAGCGTCCCGGGTTTACACAGATACGCAGTATTTT. Using reference TRBV7-8 and TRBJ2-3 for the parts outside the CDR3, the full variable domain is GAGVSQSPRYKVAKRGQDVALRCDPISGHVSLFWYQQALGQGPEFLTYFQNEAQLDKSGLPSDRFFAERPEGSVSTLKIQRTQQEDSAVYLCASSLASRVYTDTQYFGPGTRLTVL.

CDR3 DNA: TGTGCCACCAGCAGAGATAAGGGTGGTACTGAAGCTTTCTTT. Residues: CATSRDKGGTEAFF. The chain carries TRBV15 and TRBJ1-1; no definite D call. V was pared by 0 bases and J by 5 bases, with 10 bases between. CDR3 size: 14 residues. Looked up from germline, CDR1 is LNHNV and CDR2 is YYDKDF (reference sequence).

The chain is built from TRBV30 and TRBJ1-1, with a weak D call TRBD1 (5 bases). Germline loops: CDR1 GTSNPN, CDR2 SVGIG (reference sequence). Trimming left V 0 bases short and J 6 bases short, with 11 bases between. This CDR3 spans 13 amino acids. The CDR3 DNA follows: TGTGCCTGGAGTGTCGGAACGGGGCCTGAAGCTTTCTTT. Encoded protein: CAWSVGTGPEAFF.

Only a few counts were recorded for this clonotype. As DNA, the CDR3 is TGCGCCAGCAGCGTCGGGACAGGACAAGAGACCCAGTACTTC. It translates to CASSVGTGQETQYF. The rearrangement links TRBV5-1 to TRBJ2-5, with 8 positions matching TRBD1. The CDR3 totals 14 residues. CDR1 SGHRS and CDR2 YFSETQ come from the germline V gene. J was trimmed by 2 bases and V by 4 bases; bases with no gene match: 4. Supplemented by reference TRBV5-1 and TRBJ2-5, the full variable domain reads KAGVTQTPRYLIKTRGQQVTLSCSPISGHRSVSWYQQTPGQGLQFLFEYFSETQRNKGNFPGRFSGRQFSNSRSEMNVSTLELGDSALYLCASSVGTGQETQYFGPGTRLLVL.

The chain has TRBV20-1 and TRBJ2-5, with a weak D call TRBD2 (5 bases). The CDR3 consists of 15 residues. The V and J ends lost 0 bases and 1 base respectively, with 12 bases between them. Germline V lookup: CDR1 DFQATT, CDR2 SNEGSKA (reference sequence). The CDR3: CSARDLNRGQETQYF. CDR3 bases: TGCAGTGCTAGAGATCTTAACCGGGGCCAAGAGACCCAGTACTTC.

Only one count was recorded for this clonotype. The chain is built from TRBV5-1 and TRBJ1-2; TRBD1 matches at 7 bases. The CDR3 has 14 residues. Germline V gene lookup returns CDR1 SGHRS and CDR2 YFSETQ. V was clipped by 5 bases and J by 6 bases; unmatched bases: 10. The CDR3 loop reads CASRVAGQADGYTF. The CDR3 region has the DNA TGCGCCAGCAGAGTCGCCGGACAGGCGGATGGCTACACCTTC.

A remark on this clonotype: The junction differs from germline at one of its ends, possibly a read error. The gene calls are TRBV28 and TRBJ2-7; 7 bases align to TRBD2. Germline V gene lookup returns CDR1 MDHEN and CDR2 SYDVKM. The CDR3 length is 14 residues. The CDR3 DNA follows: TGTGCCAGCAACCCTCGGGGTACACCTAGCGGACTTAACTTC. As protein: CASNPRGTPSGLNF.

V is TRBV25-1 and J is TRBJ2-2; the D is unclear. CDR3 length: 11 residues. Germline CDR1 and CDR2: MGHDK and SYGVNS. The V end was cut by 11 bases, the J end by 4 bases, with 8 bases between. In DNA, the CDR3 is TGTGCCGCCCGTAGCACCGGGGAGCTGTTTTTT. Its protein product is CAARSTGELFF. Using reference TRBV25-1 and TRBJ2-2 for the parts outside the CDR3, the full variable domain is EADIYQTPRYLVIGTGKKITLECSQTMGHDKMYWYQQDPGMELHLIHYSYGVNSTEKGDLSSESTVSRIRTEHFPLTLESARPSHTSQYLCAARSTGELFFGEGSRLTVL.

This chain uses TRBV28 with TRBJ2-3; D unresolved. V was shortened by 1 base and J by 2 bases, with 7 bases between the two germline ends. This CDR3 is 14 amino acids long. Germline V gene lookup returns CDR1 MDHEN and CDR2 SYDVKM. Written as DNA, the CDR3 is TGTGCCAGCAGTTTATTTGCGGACACAGATACGCAGTATTTT. Residues: CASSLFADTDTQYF. Combining the CDR3 with reference TRBV28 and TRBJ2-3 gives the whole variable domain DVKVTQSSRYLVKRTGEKVFLECVQDMDHENMFWYRQDPGLGLRLIYFSYDVKMKEKGDIPEGYSVSREKKERFSLILESASTNQTSMYLCASSLFADTDTQYFGPGTRLTVL.

A single count supports this clonotype. V is TRBV7-9 and J is TRBJ2-1; D ambiguous. CDR3 length: 12 amino acids. Trimming left V 2 bases short and J 7 bases short, with 6 bases between. The germline gives CDR1 SEHNR, CDR2 FQNEAQ (reference sequence). The CDR3 DNA reads as TGTGCCAGCAGCTTAAGTGTAAATGAGCAGTTCTTC. Its translation: CASSLSVNEQFF.

This clonotype occurred once. The genes are TRBV4-1 and TRBJ2-2; D is uncertain. Trimming removed 4 bases from V and 8 bases from J, with 8 bases in between. Germline CDR1 is MGHRA and CDR2 is YSYEKL. This CDR3 spans 12 amino acids. The CDR3 nucleotides are TGCGCCAGCAGCCTAATAGGGGGGGAGCTGTTTTTT. Translating gives CASSLIGGELFF.

The V gene is TRBV7-9, the J gene TRBJ2-1, with D maybe TRBD1 (5 bases). The CDR3 has 12 amino acids. Germline V gene lookup returns CDR1 SEHNR and CDR2 FQNEAQ (reference sequence). Trimming left V 5 bases short and J 7 bases short, with 9 bases between. DNA of the CDR3: TGTGCCAGCAGCCTGAGACAGAATGAGCAGTTCTTC. This codes for CASSLRQNEQFF.